The clone carrying this T cell receptor (beta chain) was observed once. No antigen is known for it. Trimming took 0 bases from V and 1 from J, leaving 4 bases between them. The length of the CDR3 is 13 residues. The germline CDR1 and CDR2 sequences are SGHRS and YFSETQ. This sample is part of a study of OX40 agonist ivuxolimab in advanced cancers. Study conclusions and caveats: Some patients without response likewise showed low normalized clonal expansion.

Sequencing was performed with immunoSEQ multiplex PCR; in TCRdb, only in-frame clones are kept and a portion is missing. Seen here are around 79,000 clones, roughly 90% observed once, and the top ten hold roughly 2.1%. Blood sampling was done at baseline, cycle 4 day 1, and cycle 7 day 1. The sample consisted of CD4+ or CD8+ T cells sorted from blood, taken in a trial of the OX40 agonist ivuxolimab. This receptor was obtained from an adult with an advanced solid tumor such as melanoma, head and neck, liver or kidney cancer. The rearrangement links TRBV5-1 to TRBJ1-1; D is undetermined. CDR3 loop: CASSLDPNTEAFF. The CDR3 nucleotides are TGCGCCAGCAGCTTGGATCCGAACACTGAAGCTTTCTTT. The complete variable domain, with remaining parts taken from reference TRBV5-1 and TRBJ1-1, reads KAGVTQTPRYLIKTRGQQVTLSCSPISGHRSVSWYQQTPGQGLQFLFEYFSETQRNKGNFPGRFSGRQFSNSRSEMNVSTLELGDSALYLCASSLDPNTEAFFGQGTRLTVV.